Following are 23 T cell receptor beta chains from one sample sequenced in a study of post-analysis software for immune sequencing data. TCR beta cDNA libraries included unique molecular identifiers. TCRdb redid the calling of the PCR reads with MiXCR, one entry per CDR3 protein. The sample shows some 160,000 distinct CDR3 sequences, about 37% of them seen only once. The sequencing used blood, collected after autologous hematopoietic stem cell transplantation. The receptor set was obtained from a girl aged 5 to 17 with multiple sclerosis.

The genes are TRBV2 and TRBJ2-3; a weak D match, TRBD2 (6 bases). CDR1 and CDR2 (germline): SNHLY, FYNNEI. Trimming stripped 6 bases from V and 7 bases from J, with 17 bases between. The CDR3 covers 14 residues. The chain's CDR3 is CASRGAGRPNTQYF. The CDR3 coding sequence is TGTGCCAGCAGGGGCGCGGGACGCCCTAATACGCAGTATTTT.

This chain joins TRBV12-3 or TRBV12-4 and TRBJ2-1; TRBD1 aligns across 8 bases. The trim removed 5 bases at V and 4 bases at J, leaving 4 bases unmatched. This CDR3 is 14 amino acids long. CDR3 loop: CASSTTGGYNEQFF. The CDR3 region has the DNA TGTGCCAGCAGTACAACAGGGGGTTACAATGAGCAGTTCTTC.

V and J are TRBV28 and TRBJ2-7; D might be TRBD1 (6 bases). The CDR3 runs 13 residues. V shed 5 bases and J shed 4 bases, with 12 bases lying between them. Germline V lookup: CDR1 MDHEN, CDR2 SYDVKM. CDR3 bases: TGTGCCAGCAGTCCCCCAGGGGAATACGAGCAGTACTTC. Protein product: CASSPPGEYEQYF.

This clonotype was observed a few times. The genes are TRBV20-1 and TRBJ2-3; the D gene is possibly TRBD2 (6 bases). The CDR3 covers 12 residues. Looked up from germline, CDR1 is DFQATT and CDR2 is SNEGSKA (reference sequence). Trimming removed 3 bases from V and 6 bases from J, with 10 bases in between. Written as DNA, the CDR3 is TGCAGTGCTAGCTCCGCGGGGGATACGCAGTATTTT. It is translated as CSASSAGDTQYF.

The chain employs TRBV11-2 and TRBJ2-7; 12 nucleotides line up with TRBD2. The CDR3 runs 15 residues. In germline, CDR1 is SGHAT, CDR2 FQNNGV. V lost 5 bases to trimming and J lost 5 bases; unmatched junction nucleotides: 7. CDR3 bases: TGTGCCAGCAGCGCGACTAGCGGGAGATCCCACGAGCAGTACTTC. This encodes CASSATSGRSHEQYF.

The genes are TRBV7-2 and TRBJ2-3; no clear D gene. The CDR3 is 16 residues long. The germline gives CDR1 SGHTA, CDR2 FQGNSA. V was shortened by 2 bases and J by 1 base, with 13 bases between the two germline ends. CDR3 amino acids: CASSLYTTARTDTQYF. For the CDR3, the DNA is TGTGCCAGCAGCTTATATACGACGGCCCGCACAGATACGCAGTATTTT. Combining the CDR3 with reference TRBV7-2 and TRBJ2-3 gives the whole variable domain GAGVSQSPSNKVTEKGKDVELRCDPISGHTALYWYRQSLGQGLEFLIYFQGNSAPDKSGLPSDRFSAERTGGSVSTLTIQRTQQEDSAVYLCASSLYTTARTDTQYFGPGTRLTVL.

The rearrangement uses TRBV5-1 and TRBJ2-7, with D perhaps TRBD2 (5 bases). The length of the CDR3 is 16 residues. V lost 1 base and J lost 3, with 17 bases in between. Germline V lookup: CDR1 SGHRS, CDR2 YFSETQ. CDR3 sequence (DNA): TGCGCCAGCAGCTTGTTCGCGGCTTTGGGGAGCTACGAGCAGTACTTC. Its translation: CASSLFAALGSYEQYF. The full variable domain, its missing parts supplied by reference TRBV5-1 and TRBJ2-7, is KAGVTQTPRYLIKTRGQQVTLSCSPISGHRSVSWYQQTPGQGLQFLFEYFSETQRNKGNFPGRFSGRQFSNSRSEMNVSTLELGDSALYLCASSLFAALGSYEQYFGPGTRLTVT.

This clonotype was counted a few times. The chain is built from TRBV15 and TRBJ2-2; 9 bases match TRBD2. CDR3 size: 18 residues. Germline V gene data show CDR1 as LNHNV and CDR2 as YYDKDF (reference sequence). Trimming at V came to 0 bases and at J to 4 bases, leaving 9 bases not matched to a gene. CDR3: CATSRDPRGLAPTGELFF. CDR3 coding DNA: TGTGCCACCAGCAGAGATCCTCGAGGACTAGCGCCCACCGGGGAGCTGTTTTTT. Using reference TRBV15 and TRBJ2-2 for the parts outside the CDR3, the full variable domain is DAMVIQNPRYQVTQFGKPVTLSCSQTLNHNVMYWYQQKSSQAPKLLFHYYDKDFNNEADTPDNFQSRRPNTSFCFLDIRSPGLGDTAMYLCATSRDPRGLAPTGELFFGEGSRLTVL.

A remark on this clonotype: Compared with germline, one end of the junction differs, possibly owing to a read error. The chain links TRBV7-7 to TRBJ2-5, with TRBD2 matching over 7 bases. The J call may not be correct, given that the DNA end is closer to TRBJ2-7. CDR3 length: 16 residues. Germline assignment: CDR1 SSHAT and CDR2 FNYEAQ (reference sequence). For the CDR3, the DNA is TGTGCTAGCAGCTTATCACCGGAACTAGCGAAGTACGAGCAGTACTTC. Its protein is CASSLSPELAKYEQYF.

The sample holds a few counts of this clonotype. The chain has TRBV12-3 or TRBV12-4 and TRBJ1-2, with 10 bases aligning to TRBD1. The ends lost 4 bases at V and 8 bases at J; junction bases unmatched: 4. The CDR3 runs to 13 residues. CDR3 protein: CASSSRDRGGYTF. The CDR3 DNA follows: TGTGCCAGCAGTTCCCGGGACAGGGGAGGCTACACCTTC.

This clonotype is labeled medium-sized. J is TRBJ2-1 and V is TRBV20-1, with no clear D. The V gene's germline CDR1 is DFQATT and CDR2 SNEGSKA (reference sequence). The CDR3 runs 10 residues. The V gene lost 4 bases and the J gene lost 9 bases, with 7 bases spanning the gap. CDR3 region: CSATDLEQFF. The DNA of the CDR3 is TGCAGTGCTACGGACCTTGAGCAGTTCTTC.

The chain carries TRBV20-1 and TRBJ2-7; 7 bases are a match to TRBD2. Unmatched junction bases numbered 8, after V lost 5 bases and J lost 4 bases. The CDR3 extends over 13 amino acids. The germline gives CDR1 DFQATT, CDR2 SNEGSKA (reference sequence). The CDR3 DNA reads as TGCAGTGCTTGTATAGGGAGGGAATACGAGCAGTACTTC. Translated: CSACIGREYEQYF.

This clonotype came up a few times. V usage is TRBV20-1 and J usage is TRBJ1-6; tentative D call: TRBD1 (5 bases). The length of the CDR3 is 15 residues. In germline, CDR1 is DFQATT, CDR2 SNEGSKA (reference sequence). The V and J ends lost 3 bases and 8 bases respectively, with 17 bases between them. The CDR3: CSARMGSGKDSPLHF. The CDR3 DNA reads TGCAGTGCTAGGATGGGGTCAGGGAAGGATTCACCCCTCCACTTT.

This clonotype has only a few counts. Relative to the germline gene, one junction end is altered; a read error may explain this. The chain joins TRBV29-1 to TRBJ2-1, with TRBD1 matching over 8 bases. The CDR3 sequence is 15 residues long. Germline assignment: CDR1 SQVTM and CDR2 ANQGSEA. This CDR3 is CSVDRTGSSYNEQYF. The CDR3 DNA reads as TGCAGCGTTGATCGGACAGGGAGCTCCTACAATGAGCAGTATTTC.

This clonotype has a handful of counts. The V call is TRBV24-1, the J call TRBJ2-1; the D is unclear. The germline CDR1 and CDR2 sequences are KGHDR and SFDVKD. The CDR3 spans 12 residues. V lost 0 bases and J 13 bases, leaving 9 bases between the germline ends. The chain's CDR3 is CATSDLLGYQFF. The DNA of the CDR3 is TGTGCCACCAGTGATTTGCTCGGATATCAGTTCTTC.

Comment on this clonotype: This may be a read error: a much more frequent sequence differs by one nucleotide. The J gene is TRBJ2-1, the V gene TRBV6-5; perhaps TRBD1 as D (6 bases). Between the trimmed V and J ends, which lost 4 bases and 1 base, there was a span of 14 bases. Germline CDR1 and CDR2: MNHEY and SVGAGI. The CDR3 covers 16 residues. Here the CDR3 reads CASSSRWTVSYNEQFF. For the CDR3, the DNA is TGTGCCAGCAGTTCCCGGTGGACAGTATCCTACAATGAGCAGTTCTTC.

This clonotype turned up a few times. The V and J genes are TRBV29-1 and TRBJ2-1, with 15 bases matching TRBD2. V was clipped by 8 bases and J by 8 bases; unmatched bases: 4. This CDR3 is 13 amino acids long. CDR1 and CDR2 from the germline V gene are SQVTM and ANQGSEA. The CDR3 region is CSFRTSGRDEQFF. CDR3 nucleotide sequence: TGCAGCTTCAGGACTAGCGGGAGGGATGAGCAGTTCTTC.

This clonotype was seen repeatedly, ten times or more. The chain is built from TRBV29-1 and TRBJ2-5; no clear D. The CDR3 runs 15 residues. Trimming took 6 bases from V and 0 from J, leaving 17 bases between them. Germline V gene data show CDR1 as SQVTM and CDR2 as ANQGSEA. In DNA, the CDR3 is TGCAGCGTCATGAGGTCGGGCGATTACCAAGAGACCCAGTACTTC. This encodes CSVMRSGDYQETQYF. The full variable domain, its missing parts supplied by reference TRBV29-1 and TRBJ2-5, is SAVISQKPSRDICQRGTSLTIQCQVDSQVTMMFWYRQQPGQSLTLIATANQGSEATYESGFVIDKFPISRPNLTFSTLTVSNMSPEDSSIYLCSVMRSGDYQETQYFGPGTRLLVL.

Only a few counts were recorded for this clonotype. The gene calls are TRBV20-1 and TRBJ1-2; TRBD1 aligns across 9 bases. Germline assignment: CDR1 DFQATT and CDR2 SNEGSKA (reference sequence). This CDR3 spans 15 amino acids. V lost 1 base to trimming and J lost 7 bases; unmatched junction nucleotides: 10. The CDR3 nucleotides read TGCAGTGCTAGAGTTAACCGGGACAGGGATTCTGGCTACACCTTC. It encodes CSARVNRDRDSGYTF.

V gene TRBV20-1 combines with J gene TRBJ2-1; TRBD2 agrees at 7 bases. The V gene end was trimmed by 3 bases and the J gene end by 5 bases; junction bases not matched to a gene: 7. This CDR3 has 14 residues. Germline V gene lookup returns CDR1 DFQATT and CDR2 SNEGSKA (reference sequence). In DNA form, the CDR3 reads TGCAGTGCTAGTAATAGCGGGCCTAACAATGAGCAGTTCTTC. This sequence encodes CSASNSGPNNEQFF.

V usage is TRBV7-2 and J usage is TRBJ1-5; 7 positions match TRBD1. Per germline, CDR1 SGHTA and CDR2 FQGNSA. The CDR3 runs to 15 residues. J gave up 6 bases and V 2 bases, and 7 bases lay outside the gene matches. As DNA, the CDR3 is TGTGCCAGCAGCTTACGGACAGGACCGGGTCAGCCCCAGCATTTT. Translated, it gives CASSLRTGPGQPQHF.

The chain employs TRBV20-1 and TRBJ2-2, with 13 bases that match TRBD2. The CDR3 runs to 16 residues. Unmatched junction bases numbered 4, after V lost 0 bases and J lost 6 bases. Germline V CDR1 and CDR2: DFQATT, SNEGSKA (reference sequence). The CDR3 protein is CSARDWTSGSPGELFF. The CDR3 coding sequence is TGCAGTGCTAGAGATTGGACTAGCGGGAGCCCCGGGGAGCTGTTTTTT.

There are a few counts of this clonotype. This sequence joins TRBV6-5 and TRBJ2-1, with 9 bases lining up with TRBD1. CDR1 and CDR2 from the germline V gene are MNHEY and SVGAGI. The CDR3 extends over 15 amino acids. V lost 5 bases, J lost 6 bases, and 8 bases stayed unmatched. CDR3 sequence reads: CASSPDRGGGNEQFF. The DNA for the CDR3 is TGTGCCAGCAGTCCGGACAGGGGAGGAGGCAATGAGCAGTTCTTC.